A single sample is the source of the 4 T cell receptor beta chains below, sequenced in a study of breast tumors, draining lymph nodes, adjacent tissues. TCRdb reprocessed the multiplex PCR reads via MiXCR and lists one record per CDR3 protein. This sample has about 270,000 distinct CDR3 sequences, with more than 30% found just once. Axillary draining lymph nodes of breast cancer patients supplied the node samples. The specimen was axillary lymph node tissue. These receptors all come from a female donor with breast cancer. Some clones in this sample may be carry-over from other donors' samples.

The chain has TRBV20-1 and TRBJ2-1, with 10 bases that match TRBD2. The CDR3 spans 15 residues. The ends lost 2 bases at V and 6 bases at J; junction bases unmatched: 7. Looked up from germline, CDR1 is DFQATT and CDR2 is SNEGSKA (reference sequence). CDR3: CSARRLAGASNEQFF. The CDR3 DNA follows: TGCAGTGCTAGACGGCTAGCGGGAGCTAGCAATGAGCAGTTCTTC.

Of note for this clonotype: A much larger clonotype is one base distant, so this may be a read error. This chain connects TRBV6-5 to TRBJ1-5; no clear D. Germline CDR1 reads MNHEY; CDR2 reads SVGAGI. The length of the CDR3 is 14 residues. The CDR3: CASSPRRSDQPRHF. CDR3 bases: TGTGCCAGCAGCCCGAGGAGGTCCGACCAGCCCCGGCATTTT.

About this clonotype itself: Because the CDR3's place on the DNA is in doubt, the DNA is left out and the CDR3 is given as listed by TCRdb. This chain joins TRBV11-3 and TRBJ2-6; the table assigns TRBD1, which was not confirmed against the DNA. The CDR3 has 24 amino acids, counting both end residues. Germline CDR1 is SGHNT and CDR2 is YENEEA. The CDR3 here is CASSHRANEQFFGPGTSGANVLTF.

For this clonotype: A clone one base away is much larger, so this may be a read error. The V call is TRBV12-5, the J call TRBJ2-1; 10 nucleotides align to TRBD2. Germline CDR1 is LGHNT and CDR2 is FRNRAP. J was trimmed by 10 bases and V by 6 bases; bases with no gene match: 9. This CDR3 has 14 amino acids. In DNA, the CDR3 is TGTGCTAGTGGCTGCACTAGCGGGACGGAAGAGCAGTTCTTC. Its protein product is CASGCTSGTEEQFF.